These 7 T cell receptor beta chains were sequenced from one sample in a study of T-cell memory formation after mild COVID-19. TCRdb ran MiXCR on the 5' RACE reads and lists one entry per CDR3 protein. This sample yields approximately 98,000 distinct CDR3 sequences, of which roughly 19% are seen a single time; roughly 6% belongs to the top ten. The sample was PBMCs or a T cell subset sorted from them (not recorded which). Receptors originate from a young man who had mild COVID-19 (a few samples of this study predate the infection). Cell type and time point are not known.

The genes are TRBV29-1 and TRBJ2-2; the D gene is possibly TRBD1 (5 bases). Germline V gene sequence: CDR1 SQVTM, CDR2 ANQGSEA. CDR3 size: 14 residues. The germline V and J ends were trimmed by 2 bases and 4 bases, with 11 bases remaining between them. The CDR3 nucleotides are TGCAGCGTTGAATTGGGGCACCTCACCGGGGAGCTGTTTTTT. The encoded protein is CSVELGHLTGELFF.

The chain employs TRBV20-1 and TRBJ1-2; D is perhaps TRBD1 (5 bases). This CDR3 contains 13 residues. Germline loops: CDR1 DFQATT, CDR2 SNEGSKA (reference sequence). Between the trimmed V and J ends, which lost 6 bases and 4 bases, there was a span of 15 bases. The CDR3 sequence: CSASGDWSYGYTF. CDR3 in DNA: TGCAGTGCCTCCGGGGACTGGAGCTATGGCTACACCTTC.

The gene calls are TRBV4-3 and TRBJ2-3; either TRBD1 or TRBD2 may fit D (5 bases each). Trimming removed 4 bases at V and 4 bases at J, with 15 bases between. The CDR3 extends over 15 amino acids. Germline V CDR1 and CDR2: LGHNA, YSLEER. CDR3 DNA: TGCGCCAGCAGCCCCTTTCAGGGAGAGGCAGATACGCAGTATTTT. Its protein product is CASSPFQGEADTQYF.

The sample holds a few counts of this clonotype. The J gene is TRBJ2-5, the V gene TRBV24-1; D is uncertain. The CDR3 consists of 11 residues. The ends were cut back, 5 bases at V and 6 bases at J, with 6 bases in the middle. The germline gives CDR1 KGHDR, CDR2 SFDVKD. The CDR3 loop is CATSVDKTQYF. Here the CDR3 DNA reads TGTGCCACCAGTGTCGATAAGACCCAGTACTTC.

V is TRBV4-3 and J is TRBJ1-5; D possibly corresponds to TRBD1 (5 bases). Germline V CDR1 and CDR2: LGHNA, YSLEER. The CDR3 runs 16 residues. V lost 1 base and J lost 6, with 16 bases in between. The DNA of the CDR3 is TGCGCCAGCAGCCAAGGCCACGGGACCGATGGTCAGCCCCAGCATTTT. It specifies CASSQGHGTDGQPQHF.

This clonotype has only a few counts. The chain combines TRBV4-2 with TRBJ2-1, with 10 bases that match TRBD2. The CDR3 contains 16 residues. With 3 bases clipped from V and 7 bases from J, the junction kept 9 bases outside the gene matches. Per germline, CDR1 LGHNA and CDR2 YNFKEQ. CDR3 sequence (DNA): TGTGCCAGCAGCCAGCAGAGCGGGGGGGCGGGAAATGAGCAGTTCTTC. Protein: CASSQQSGGAGNEQFF.

This chain joins TRBV4-3 and TRBJ2-3; D perhaps matches TRBD1 (6 bases). The CDR3 is made up of 15 amino acids. Deletions cut 4 bases from V and 0 bases from J, with 11 bases between. CDR1 is LGHNA, CDR2 YSLEER, per germline. This chain's CDR3 is CASSPGTQSTDTQYF. The CDR3 DNA follows: TGCGCCAGCAGCCCCGGGACACAAAGCACAGATACGCAGTATTTT.